Below are 28 T cell receptor beta chains sequenced from a single sample in a study of T cell changes during pregnancy in multiple sclerosis. Produced via immunoSEQ multiplex PCR; TCRdb's table is partial and in-frame only. Counted here are tens of thousands of clones, approximately 92% occurring once; the ten biggest clones make up roughly 2.1%. The source material was peripheral blood, sampled in the third trimester of pregnancy. Receptors originate from a female donor in good health, enrolled as a control in a pregnancy study.

DNA for the CDR3: TGTGCCTGGAGGTGGGGGGAGGACACTGAAGCTTTCTTT. Protein sequence: CAWRWGEDTEAFF. The rearrangement uses TRBV30 and TRBJ1-1; D is possibly TRBD1 (5 bases). This CDR3 spans 13 amino acids. Germline V CDR1 and CDR2: GTSNPN, SVGIG (reference sequence). Between the trimmed V and J ends, which lost 3 bases and 3 bases, there was a span of 11 bases.

This clone appeared a few times. The chain couples TRBV7-3 to TRBJ2-2, with 10 bases matching TRBD1. The germline gives CDR1 SGHTA, CDR2 FQGTGA. V lost 5 bases to trimming and J lost 2 bases; unmatched junction nucleotides: 5. The CDR3 is made up of 16 amino acids. CDR3 in amino acids: CASSPTGGTNTGELFF. The CDR3 DNA sequence: TGTGCCAGCAGCCCGACAGGGGGCACTAACACCGGGGAGCTGTTTTTT.

The chain links TRBV7-2 to TRBJ1-2; 7 bases align to TRBD1. V lost 5 bases to trimming and J lost 5 bases; unmatched junction nucleotides: 11. Germline lookup yields CDR1 SGHTA and CDR2 FQGNSA. This CDR3 contains 15 residues. CDR3 DNA sequence: TGTGCCAGCAGCGCGCAGGGACAGACCCCTTATGGCTACACCTTC. It is translated as CASSAQGQTPYGYTF.

The J gene is TRBJ1-1, the V gene TRBV6-6, with 8 nucleotides matching TRBD1. The V segment lost 6 bases and the J segment 2 bases; nucleotides outside the gene matches: 5. The germline CDR1 and CDR2 sequences are MNHNY and SVGAGI (reference sequence). This CDR3 comprises 14 residues. The CDR3 protein is CASSTRGLNTEAFF. The CDR3 DNA follows: TGTGCCAGCAGCACCAGGGGGCTCAACACTGAAGCTTTCTTT.

The chain joins TRBV18 to TRBJ2-5; 7 bases agree with TRBD1. V gave up 3 bases and J gave up 7 bases; unmatched junction bases: 8. Germline CDR1 is KGHSH and CDR2 is LQKENI. This CDR3 has 14 amino acids. The CDR3 DNA sequence: TGTGCCAGCTCACCCGGACAGGTGGATTGGACCCAGTACTTC. Translated: CASSPGQVDWTQYF.

The chain recombines TRBV4-1 with TRBJ2-7; 7 nucleotides match TRBD2. Germline values: CDR1 MGHRA, CDR2 YSYEKL. The V segment lost 0 bases and the J segment 3 bases; nucleotides outside the gene matches: 5. The CDR3 totals 15 residues. CDR3 DNA: TGCGCCAGCAGCCAAGACATACAGCGGGGCTACGAGCAGTACTTC. Translation gives CASSQDIQRGYEQYF.

In this sample, this clone turned up a few times. The genes are TRBV27 and TRBJ2-7, with D perhaps TRBD2 (6 bases). The germline V and J ends were trimmed by 8 bases and 2 bases, with 13 bases remaining between them. The CDR3 has 13 amino acids. Looked up from germline, CDR1 is MNHEY and CDR2 is SMNVEV (reference sequence). DNA for the CDR3: TGTGCCAGCGGGAGGCCTGGGGCCTACGAGCAGTACTTC. Translation gives CASGRPGAYEQYF.

The rearrangement links TRBV27 to TRBJ2-1; TRBD2 agrees at 9 bases. Trimming removed 1 base from V and 5 bases from J; junction bases left unmatched: 3. This CDR3 region has 15 residues. The germline gives CDR1 MNHEY, CDR2 SMNVEV (reference sequence). CDR3 protein: CASSLLGGRDNEQFF. CDR3 in DNA: TGTGCCAGCAGTTTATTGGGCGGGAGGGACAATGAGCAGTTCTTC.

V and J are TRBV7-3 and TRBJ2-3, with 14 bases lining up with TRBD2. The CDR3 has 19 amino acids. Germline CDR1 SGHTA, CDR2 FQGTGA. The V segment lost 5 bases and the J segment 0 bases; nucleotides outside the gene matches: 10. CDR3: CASSSPRLAGGPSTDTQYF. The CDR3 DNA follows: TGTGCCAGCAGCAGCCCCCGACTAGCGGGGGGGCCTAGCACAGATACGCAGTATTTT.

This CDR3 reads CASSYGASGANVLTF. As DNA, the CDR3 is TGTGCCAGCAGTTACGGGGCGTCCGGGGCCAACGTCCTGACTTTC. V usage is TRBV6-5 and J usage is TRBJ2-6; perhaps TRBD1 as D (5 bases). Per the germline V gene, CDR1 is MNHEY and CDR2 is SVGAGI. V was clipped by 2 bases and J by 4 bases, with 9 bases between them. The CDR3 runs 15 residues.

The chain uses TRBV5-1 and TRBJ1-1; D is uncertain. With 1 base removed from V and 4 bases from J, the gap between germline ends came to 14 bases. Germline assignment: CDR1 SGHRS and CDR2 YFSETQ. The length of the CDR3 is 15 residues. As DNA, the CDR3 is TGCGCCAGCAGCTTGTTCGCTGGGAGTTCCACTGAAGCTTTCTTT. Translation gives CASSLFAGSSTEAFF.

The rearrangement links TRBV28 to TRBJ2-5; a weak D match, TRBD2 (5 bases). Germline V gene data show CDR1 as MDHEN and CDR2 as SYDVKM. The CDR3 runs 11 residues. Trimming pared 3 bases from V and 11 bases from J, leaving 10 bases between. The CDR3 DNA is TGTGCCAGCAGTTTCGGGGTTTCGCAGTACTTC. Its protein is CASSFGVSQYF.

This clone was seen a handful of times. This sequence joins TRBV28 and TRBJ2-7; D is unresolved. The ends were cut back, 10 bases at V and 0 bases at J, with 16 bases in the middle. The germline V gene has CDR1 MDHEN and CDR2 SYDVKM. The CDR3 is made up of 14 amino acids. CDR3 bases: TGTGCCACGACACAGCTTATGAGCTCCTACGAGCAGTACTTC. Translated, it gives CATTQLMSSYEQYF.

V gene TRBV29-1 combines with J gene TRBJ1-1; D perhaps matches TRBD1 (5 bases). Germline CDR1 and CDR2: SQVTM and ANQGSEA. Trimming removed 4 bases at V and 4 bases at J, with 31 bases between. The CDR3 covers 19 residues. This CDR3 reads CSVVSLILRMGQFSTEAFF. The CDR3, as DNA: TGCAGCGTTGTTTCACTCATCCTCCGCATGGGGCAATTTTCCACTGAAGCTTTCTTT.

This clone was observed a single time. The J gene is TRBJ1-2, the V gene TRBV19; D possibly corresponds to TRBD1 (6 bases). The CDR3 loop spans 17 amino acids. Trimming removed 6 bases from V and 7 bases from J, with 27 bases in between. Germline-derived CDR1 and CDR2 are LNHDA and SQIVND (reference sequence). This chain's CDR3 is CASSSGTLSDHLLGYTF. The CDR3 DNA sequence: TGTGCCAGTAGCAGTGGGACACTCTCGGACCACCTCCTTGGCTACACCTTC.

The V gene is TRBV19, the J gene TRBJ2-3, with D unclear. The CDR3 totals 15 residues. Germline values: CDR1 LNHDA, CDR2 SQIVND (reference sequence). The ends were cut back, 2 bases at V and 3 bases at J, with 12 bases in the middle. CDR3 coding DNA: TGTGCCAGTAGTATAAGAGGTATGAAGACAGATACGCAGTATTTT. Protein sequence: CASSIRGMKTDTQYF.

This clone was detected once. Compared with germline, one end of the junction differs, possibly owing to a read error. This chain connects TRBV7-7 to TRBJ2-3; TRBD2 matches 8 bases. The germline V gene encodes CDR1 SSHAT and CDR2 FNYEAQ (reference sequence). The CDR3 runs to 14 residues. The CDR3 DNA is TGTGCTAGCAGCGGGGGACTTAGCACAGATACGCAGTATTTT. Its translation is CASSGGLSTDTQYF.

The chain combines TRBV30 with TRBJ2-3, with D maybe TRBD2 (6 bases). The V end lost 0 bases, the J end lost 6 bases, and 16 bases lay between the germline ends. The CDR3 runs to 15 residues. Germline assignment: CDR1 GTSNPN and CDR2 SVGIG (reference sequence). CDR3 residues: CAWSVNGGTRDTQYF. The DNA for the CDR3 is TGTGCCTGGAGTGTAAACGGGGGAACAAGGGATACGCAGTATTTT.

The V gene is TRBV18, the J gene TRBJ1-3; 10 nucleotides align to TRBD1. The germline V gene has CDR1 KGHSH and CDR2 LQKENI. V trimming: 3 bases; J trimming: 3 bases; junction bases outside the gene matches: 5. This CDR3 contains 16 residues. The CDR3 sequence: CASSPPGTGVGNTIYF. CDR3 coding DNA: TGTGCCAGCTCACCGCCCGGGACAGGGGTTGGAAACACCATATATTTT.

The chain recombines TRBV30 with TRBJ2-1; D not certain. V was pared by 2 bases and J by 6 bases, with 11 bases between. From germline, CDR1 is GTSNPN and CDR2 SVGIG (reference sequence). The CDR3 length is 13 residues. The CDR3 loop reads CAWSSRLGNEQFF. The CDR3 nucleotides are TGTGCCTGGAGTAGCAGGTTGGGCAATGAGCAGTTCTTC.

V and J are TRBV30 and TRBJ1-5; D gene unclear. CDR1 GTSNPN and CDR2 SVGIG come from the germline V gene (reference sequence). CDR3 length: 14 residues. V was pared by 1 base and J by 0 bases, with 7 bases between. The CDR3 reads CAWSGVLSNQPQHF. The CDR3, as DNA: TGTGCCTGGAGTGGAGTCCTTAGCAATCAGCCCCAGCATTTT.

The chain combines TRBV28 with TRBJ1-5; 9 bases are shared with TRBD1. This CDR3 comprises 14 residues. Germline V gene sequence: CDR1 MDHEN, CDR2 SYDVKM. Trimming at V came to 5 bases and at J to 1 base, leaving 0 bases not matched to a gene. The CDR3: CASSGQGSNQPQHF. The CDR3 DNA reads as TGTGCCAGCAGTGGACAGGGGAGCAATCAGCCCCAGCATTTT. Drawing the rest from reference TRBV28 and TRBJ1-5, the complete variable domain is DVKVTQSSRYLVKRTGEKVFLECVQDMDHENMFWYRQDPGLGLRLIYFSYDVKMKEKGDIPEGYSVSREKKERFSLILESASTNQTSMYLCASSGQGSNQPQHFGDGTRLSIL.

This clone was found a few times. The rearrangement uses TRBV27 and TRBJ1-1; D is unresolved. Germline-derived CDR1 and CDR2 are MNHEY and SMNVEV (reference sequence). The CDR3 consists of 12 residues. Trimming stripped 6 bases from V and 4 bases from J, with 9 bases between. The CDR3 loop reads CASSYQTTEAFF. CDR3 DNA sequence: TGTGCCAGCAGCTACCAAACCACTGAAGCTTTCTTT.

The V call is TRBV19, the J call TRBJ2-7, with a tentative D call TRBD1 (6 bases). The CDR3 sequence is 14 residues long. The V end lost 1 base, the J end lost 3 bases, and 10 bases lay between the germline ends. Germline assignment: CDR1 LNHDA and CDR2 SQIVND (reference sequence). Here the CDR3 reads CASSIVTGYYEQYF. The CDR3 DNA follows: TGTGCCAGTAGTATAGTAACAGGGTACTACGAGCAGTACTTC.

The rearrangement joins TRBV14 to TRBJ2-2, with D unclear. The CDR3 sequence is 15 residues long. Trimming stripped 1 base from V and 4 bases from J, with 10 bases between. CDR1 SGHDN and CDR2 FVKESK come from the germline V gene. CDR3 sequence: CASSQVRGSTGELFF. In nucleotides, the CDR3 is TGTGCCAGCAGCCAAGTTCGTGGCAGCACCGGGGAGCTGTTTTTT.

For the CDR3, the DNA is TGTGCCAGCAGCTCCCAGGGATATACGCAGTATTTT. It specifies CASSSQGYTQYF. The rearrangement uses TRBV7-2 and TRBJ2-3, with D perhaps matching TRBD1 (5 bases). The V and J ends lost 4 bases and 7 bases respectively, with 9 bases between them. CDR1 and CDR2 (germline): SGHTA, FQGNSA. There are 12 residues in the CDR3.

The V gene is TRBV7-6, the J gene TRBJ2-3, with 11 bases lining up with TRBD2. Trimming cost V 1 base and J 2 bases; bases outside gene matches: 14. The CDR3 runs 20 residues. From germline, CDR1 is SGHVS and CDR2 FNYEAQ. CDR3 sequence reads: CASSLEVAGTSGASTDTQYF. The CDR3 nucleotides are TGTGCCAGCAGCTTAGAGGTTGCCGGGACTAGCGGTGCCTCCACAGATACGCAGTATTTT.

The gene calls are TRBV7-9 and TRBJ2-1; TRBD2 aligns across 16 bases. Germline assignment: CDR1 SEHNR and CDR2 FQNEAQ (reference sequence). This CDR3 comprises 16 residues. With V trimmed by 5 bases and J by 10 bases, 8 bases remained unmatched. CDR3 sequence reads: CASSRKAGLAGGEQFF. The CDR3 nucleotides are TGTGCCAGCAGCCGGAAGGCGGGACTAGCGGGGGGGGAGCAGTTCTTC.